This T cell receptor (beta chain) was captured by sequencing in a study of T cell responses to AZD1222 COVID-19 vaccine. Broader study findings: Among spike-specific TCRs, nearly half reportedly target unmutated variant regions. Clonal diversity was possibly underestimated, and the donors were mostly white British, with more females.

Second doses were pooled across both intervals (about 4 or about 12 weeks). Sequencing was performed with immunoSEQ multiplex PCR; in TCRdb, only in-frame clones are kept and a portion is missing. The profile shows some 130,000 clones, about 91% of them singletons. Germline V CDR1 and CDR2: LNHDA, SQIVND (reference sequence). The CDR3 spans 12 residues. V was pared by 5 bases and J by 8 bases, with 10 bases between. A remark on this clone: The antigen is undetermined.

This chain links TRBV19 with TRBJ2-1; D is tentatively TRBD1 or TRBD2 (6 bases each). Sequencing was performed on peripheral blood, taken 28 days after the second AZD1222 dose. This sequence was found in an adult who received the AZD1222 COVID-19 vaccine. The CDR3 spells CASSLGGYEQFF. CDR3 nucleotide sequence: TGTGCCAGTAGTTTGGGGGGCTATGAGCAGTTCTTC. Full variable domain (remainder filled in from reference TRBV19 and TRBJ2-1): DGGITQSPKYLFRKEGQNVTLSCEQNLNHDAMYWYRQDPGQGLRLIYYSQIVNDFQKGDIAEGYSVSREKKESFPLTVTSAQKNPTAFYLCASSLGGYEQFFGPGTRLTVL.